These 19 T cell receptor beta chains were sequenced from one sample in a study of graft-versus-host responses after intestinal transplantation. Sequencing was performed with immunoSEQ multiplex PCR; in TCRdb, only in-frame clones are kept and a portion is missing. The sample lists approximately 18,000 clones, just under 95% occurring once. The source was PBMCs, collected 23 days after intestinal transplant. The receptors were gathered from a human patient who received an intestinal transplant, so some T cells may come from the graft donor.

This clone was detected once. This chain uses TRBV29-1 with TRBJ2-1; TRBD2 aligns across 7 bases. CDR1 SQVTM and CDR2 ANQGSEA come from the germline V gene. J was trimmed by 0 bases and V by 3 bases; bases with no gene match: 14. The CDR3 is made up of 18 amino acids. The CDR3 nucleotides read TGCAGCGTTGACCCCCCCGGGTGGGGGGGGAACTCCTACAATGAGCAGTTCTTC. It codes for CSVDPPGWGGNSYNEQFF.

This clone has just one count. The rearrangement links TRBV7-2 to TRBJ2-3; 10 bases match TRBD2. The CDR3 extends over 16 amino acids. V lost 5 bases and J lost 2; bases outside the gene matches: 7. Germline CDR1 SGHTA, CDR2 FQGNSA. Here the CDR3 reads CASSITSGVNTDTQYF. The CDR3 DNA follows: TGTGCCAGCAGCATCACTAGCGGGGTAAACACAGATACGCAGTATTTT. Combining the CDR3 with reference TRBV7-2 and TRBJ2-3 gives the whole variable domain GAGVSQSPSNKVTEKGKDVELRCDPISGHTALYWYRQSLGQGLEFLIYFQGNSAPDKSGLPSDRFSAERTGGSVSTLTIQRTQQEDSAVYLCASSITSGVNTDTQYFGPGTRLTVL.

The chain carries TRBV28 and TRBJ1-5; D unclear. Germline-derived CDR1 and CDR2 are MDHEN and SYDVKM. Trimming removed 5 bases from V and 0 bases from J, with 11 bases in between. CDR3 length: 15 amino acids. The CDR3 here is CASSPLWDSNQPQHF. CDR3 coding DNA: TGTGCCAGCAGTCCCCTTTGGGATAGCAATCAGCCCCAGCATTTT.

The chain is built from TRBV25-1 and TRBJ2-5; D is unclear. The V gene's germline CDR1 is MGHDK and CDR2 SYGVNS. The CDR3 totals 11 residues. V gave up 4 bases and J gave up 5 bases, with 5 bases separating them. CDR3 in DNA: TGTGCCAGCAGTGTAGGGGAGACCCAGTACTTC. Protein sequence: CASSVGETQYF.

The V call is TRBV6-1, the J call TRBJ2-3; D possibly corresponds to TRBD2 (5 bases). The CDR3 has 14 amino acids. The germline gives CDR1 MNHNS, CDR2 SASEGT. Trimming left V 2 bases short and J 1 base short, with 7 bases between. CDR3 residues: CASSEWRGTDTQYF. CDR3 DNA: TGTGCCAGCAGTGAATGGCGGGGCACAGATACGCAGTATTTT.

V usage is TRBV7-9 and J usage is TRBJ2-1; 7 bases are a match to TRBD2. The CDR3 length is 17 residues. Germline CDR1 reads SEHNR; CDR2 reads FQNEAQ (reference sequence). Trimming removed 1 base from V and 4 bases from J; junction bases left unmatched: 10. The CDR3 DNA is TGTGCCAGCAGCTTAGGTCCCAGGGAGGGTATATACAATGAGCAGTTCTTC. Its translation is CASSLGPREGIYNEQFF. Variable domain in full (rest from reference TRBV7-9 and TRBJ2-1): DTGVSQNPRHKITKRGQNVTFRCDPISEHNRLYWYRQTLGQGPEFLTYFQNEAQLEKSRLLSDRFSAERPKGSFSTLEIQRTEQGDSAMYLCASSLGPREGIYNEQFFGPGTRLTVL.

This chain links TRBV19 with TRBJ2-1; TRBD2 might be the D (5 bases). The CDR3 consists of 15 residues. Germline V gene data show CDR1 as LNHDA and CDR2 as SQIVND (reference sequence). Trimming pared 3 bases from V and 6 bases from J, leaving 15 bases between. The CDR3 DNA is TGTGCCAGTAGTATTCTTTCCGGGATTGGCAATGAGCAGTTCTTC. It encodes CASSILSGIGNEQFF.

This rearrangement joins TRBV6-6 to TRBJ2-7; 11 nucleotides agree with TRBD2. The junction had 5 bases not matched to a gene; V was cut back by 4 bases and J by 3 bases. From germline, CDR1 is MNHNY and CDR2 SVGAGI (reference sequence). This CDR3 contains 15 residues. Here the CDR3 DNA reads TGTGCCAGCAGTTCCCTAGCGGGAGGTAACTACGAGCAGTACTTC. Amino acid sequence: CASSSLAGGNYEQYF.

The CDR3 protein is CASSQDYREIANTEAFF. The CDR3 coding sequence is TGCGCCAGCAGCCAAGATTACCGGGAAATTGCGAACACTGAAGCTTTCTTT. The chain has TRBV4-1 and TRBJ1-1; D is unresolved. V dropped 0 bases and J dropped 1 base, with 15 bases sitting between them. The length of the CDR3 is 17 residues. Germline values: CDR1 MGHRA, CDR2 YSYEKL.

As DNA, the CDR3 is TGCGCCAGCAGTGATGGGGAGTACACTGAAGCTTTCTTT. Its translation is CASSDGEYTEAFF. The chain uses TRBV10-2 and TRBJ1-1; D ambiguous. The V end lost 3 bases, the J end lost 3 bases, and 8 bases lay between the germline ends. CDR1 and CDR2 (germline): WSHSY, SAAADI. This CDR3 spans 13 amino acids.

The DNA for the CDR3 is TGCGCCAGCAGCCAAGAGGGAGGGGGTACTGAAGCTTTCTTT. Translated, it gives CASSQEGGGTEAFF. The V gene is TRBV4-3, the J gene TRBJ1-1, with TRBD1 as a possible D gene (6 bases). V was pared by 0 bases and J by 5 bases, with 10 bases between. Germline V gene sequence: CDR1 LGHNA, CDR2 YSLEER. The CDR3 has 14 amino acids.

This clone was counted a single time. The chain joins TRBV5-5 to TRBJ1-5; D perhaps matches TRBD1 (6 bases). The V gene lost 0 bases and the J gene lost 0 bases, with 13 bases spanning the gap. The CDR3 loop spans 17 amino acids. Germline loops: CDR1 SGHKS, CDR2 YYEKEE (reference sequence). In DNA form, the CDR3 reads TGTGCCAGCAGCTTGGTTACAGGGAGCTTTAGCAATCAGCCCCAGCATTTT. It translates to CASSLVTGSFSNQPQHF.

This chain joins TRBV5-1 and TRBJ1-2; perhaps TRBD1 as D (6 bases). V was pared by 5 bases and J by 2 bases, with 19 bases between. Germline V gene data show CDR1 as SGHRS and CDR2 as YFSETQ. The CDR3 extends over 16 amino acids. Written as DNA, the CDR3 is TGCGCCAGCAGTCCCCCCGGGGGCGCAACAAACTATGGCTACACCTTC. This sequence encodes CASSPPGGATNYGYTF.

With respect to this clone: The same CDR3 can be traced to other DNA sequences in this sample. This chain uses TRBV2 with TRBJ1-5; D is possibly TRBD1 (5 bases). The V gene's germline CDR1 is SNHLY and CDR2 FYNNEI. The CDR3 is made up of 12 amino acids. V shed 5 bases and J shed 7 bases, with 9 bases lying between them. CDR3 in DNA: TGTGCCAGCAGTCAGGGTAACCAGCCCCAGCATTTT. Translation: CASSQGNQPQHF.

This chain links TRBV27 with TRBJ2-3; 7 bases align to TRBD1. The CDR3 has 16 residues. CDR1 and CDR2 (germline): MNHEY, SMNVEV (reference sequence). The V gene end was trimmed by 0 bases and the J gene end by 5 bases; junction bases not matched to a gene: 8. The DNA of the CDR3 is TGTGCCAGCAGTTTATCGGGGACAGTGGTGGTAGATACGCAGTATTTT. Protein sequence: CASSLSGTVVVDTQYF.

The chain has TRBV27 and TRBJ2-7; weak D call: TRBD1 (5 bases). The CDR3 runs 14 residues. Germline assignment: CDR1 MNHEY and CDR2 SMNVEV (reference sequence). V was cut by 2 bases and J by 0 bases, with 8 bases left in between. CDR3 sequence reads: CASSLRGNSYEQYF. CDR3 bases: TGTGCCAGCAGTTTAAGGGGAAACTCCTACGAGCAGTACTTC.

The CDR3: CASSPDAMGYGYTF. The CDR3 coding sequence is TGTGCCAGCAGCCCGGACGCCATGGGCTATGGCTACACCTTC. This chain connects TRBV7-8 to TRBJ1-2; D is undetermined. CDR1 is SGHVS, CDR2 FQNEAQ, per germline. V was cut by 5 bases and J by 4 bases, with 14 bases left in between. The CDR3 sequence is 14 residues long. Combining the CDR3 with reference TRBV7-8 and TRBJ1-2 gives the whole variable domain GAGVSQSPRYKVAKRGQDVALRCDPISGHVSLFWYQQALGQGPEFLTYFQNEAQLDKSGLPSDRFFAERPEGSVSTLKIQRTQQEDSAVYLCASSPDAMGYGYTFGSGTRLTVV.

V gene TRBV4-1 combines with J gene TRBJ1-1; no firm D call. The V gene's germline CDR1 is MGHRA and CDR2 YSYEKL. Trimming left V 0 bases short and J 1 base short, with 9 bases between. There are 15 residues in the CDR3. CDR3 amino acids: CASSQEGGRNTEAFF. CDR3 nucleotide sequence: TGCGCCAGCAGCCAAGAGGGAGGGAGGAACACTGAAGCTTTCTTT.

This clone was detected once. J is TRBJ1-1 and V is TRBV5-4; 7 bases fit TRBD1. Germline V gene lookup returns CDR1 SGHNT and CDR2 YYREEE (reference sequence). CDR3 length: 14 amino acids. J gave up 9 bases and V 0 bases, and 8 bases lay outside the gene matches. The CDR3: CASSLVGQASQAFF. CDR3 nucleotide sequence: TGTGCCAGCAGCTTGGTAGGACAGGCTTCCCAAGCTTTCTTT.